This entry lists 5 T cell receptor beta chains sequenced from one sample in a study of blood T cell repertoires in COVID-19 (dated by TCRdb to the early 2020s). The receptor library was made with the immunoSEQ multiplex PCR assay. TCRdb took this table from immuneACCESS and kept in-frame rearrangements with V and J called. Such tables lack part of the clones; where checked against another copy, unresolved V genes explain under half of the gap, and the rest is unexplained. In this sample the table shows some 400,000 clones, about 90% of which occur a single time. Together, the top ten hold under 1.5% of the sample. Sequences were obtained from PBMCs or T cells enriched from blood (not recorded which). Every receptor here comes from a man younger than 40 who had recovered from COVID-19.

The J gene is TRBJ1-3, the V gene TRBV6-6, with 7 bases that match TRBD1. Trimming removed 2 bases from V and 3 bases from J; junction bases left unmatched: 4. The CDR3 totals 15 residues. CDR1 and CDR2 (germline): MNHNY, SVGAGI (reference sequence). CDR3 amino acids: CASSYVQGGGNTIYF. In nucleotides, the CDR3 is TGTGCCAGCAGTTACGTTCAGGGGGGTGGAAACACCATATATTTT.

The chain joins TRBV7-8 to TRBJ1-2; 8 nucleotides line up with TRBD1. CDR3 length: 13 amino acids. V was clipped by 4 bases and J by 6 bases; unmatched bases: 4. Germline V gene data show CDR1 as SGHVS and CDR2 as FQNEAQ. The CDR3 sequence is CASSSRQGNGYTF. The CDR3 bases are TGTGCCAGCAGCTCCCGACAGGGGAATGGCTACACCTTC.

The chain joins TRBV9 to TRBJ2-3; 8 bases agree with TRBD2. CDR3 length: 16 residues. CDR1 SGDLS and CDR2 YYNGEE come from the germline V gene. V gave up 3 bases and J gave up 2 bases; unmatched junction bases: 8. The DNA for the CDR3 is TGTGCCAGCAGCGCGTTCGCGGGGGGCTCCACAGATACGCAGTATTTT. This sequence encodes CASSAFAGGSTDTQYF.

This chain joins TRBV5-1 and TRBJ2-5, with 10 bases identical to TRBD2. Germline CDR1 SGHRS, CDR2 YFSETQ. V lost 0 bases, J lost 7 bases, and 0 bases stayed unmatched. This CDR3 is built from 13 residues. For the CDR3, the DNA is TGCGCCAGCAGCTTGGCTAGCGGGGGGACCCAGTACTTC. Translated, it gives CASSLASGGTQYF.

Ten or more counts support this clone. The chain recombines TRBV9 with TRBJ2-2; D might be TRBD1 (6 bases). The CDR3 is 16 residues long. Germline CDR1 is SGDLS and CDR2 is YYNGEE. V was clipped by 3 bases and J by 4 bases, with 16 bases between them. Written as DNA, the CDR3 is TGTGCCAGCAGCGCCAGGGGCCTAGAACTCACCGGGGAGCTGTTTTTT. Translated: CASSARGLELTGELFF.